The 2 T cell receptor beta chains in this list originate from one sample, sequenced in a study of shared clonotypes between healthy human individuals. The method was immunoSEQ multiplex PCR; TCRdb's version includes in-frame clones alone and lacks a portion of them. The sample records about 730,000 clones, roughly 72% being singletons. The sequenced sample consisted of memory CD4+ T cells sorted from blood. Subset in this sample: CD45RA-negative fraction. These receptors all come from a woman in her thirties in good health.

As to this clone: Other nucleotide sequences in the sample specify the same CDR3. The chain uses TRBV18 and TRBJ2-5; D gene ambiguous. The CDR3 runs 13 residues. The germline V gene has CDR1 KGHSH and CDR2 LQKENI. Deletions cut 3 bases from V and 1 base from J, with 6 bases between. As DNA, the CDR3 is TGTGCCAGCTCACCCGGCCTCCAAGAGACCCAGTACTTC. It translates to CASSPGLQETQYF.

This clone was seen a handful of times. This chain uses TRBV28 with TRBJ1-2; D is perhaps TRBD1 (5 bases). The CDR3 totals 14 residues. Germline CDR1 reads MDHEN; CDR2 reads SYDVKM. Trimming took off 8 bases at V and 8 bases at J, with 21 bases between the two ends. CDR3 protein: CASRSTGPSYGYTF. The CDR3 DNA sequence: TGTGCCAGCCGAAGTACGGGACCCTCGTACGGCTACACCTTC.